This T cell receptor beta chain was recovered during a study of identical twins. V shed 3 bases and J shed 5 bases, with 16 bases lying between them. The CDR3 length is 15 residues. The germline V gene encodes CDR1 MGHDK and CDR2 SYGVNS. TCRdb independently ran MiXCR on the 5' RACE reads; one entry per CDR3 protein. The repertoire includes hundreds of thousands of distinct CDR3 sequences, around 21% of them detected once, and roughly 4% sits in the top ten. The data were also submitted as part of a second study, on T cells expressing NK-cell markers.

The chain uses TRBV25-1 and TRBJ2-5; tentative D call: TRBD2 (6 bases). This sequence originates from a woman aged 18-35 years in good health. Input material: PBMCs. This chain's CDR3 is CASSDSRAGGETQYF. The CDR3 nucleotides read TGTGCCAGCAGTGACTCCCGGGCCGGAGGGGAGACCCAGTACTTC.